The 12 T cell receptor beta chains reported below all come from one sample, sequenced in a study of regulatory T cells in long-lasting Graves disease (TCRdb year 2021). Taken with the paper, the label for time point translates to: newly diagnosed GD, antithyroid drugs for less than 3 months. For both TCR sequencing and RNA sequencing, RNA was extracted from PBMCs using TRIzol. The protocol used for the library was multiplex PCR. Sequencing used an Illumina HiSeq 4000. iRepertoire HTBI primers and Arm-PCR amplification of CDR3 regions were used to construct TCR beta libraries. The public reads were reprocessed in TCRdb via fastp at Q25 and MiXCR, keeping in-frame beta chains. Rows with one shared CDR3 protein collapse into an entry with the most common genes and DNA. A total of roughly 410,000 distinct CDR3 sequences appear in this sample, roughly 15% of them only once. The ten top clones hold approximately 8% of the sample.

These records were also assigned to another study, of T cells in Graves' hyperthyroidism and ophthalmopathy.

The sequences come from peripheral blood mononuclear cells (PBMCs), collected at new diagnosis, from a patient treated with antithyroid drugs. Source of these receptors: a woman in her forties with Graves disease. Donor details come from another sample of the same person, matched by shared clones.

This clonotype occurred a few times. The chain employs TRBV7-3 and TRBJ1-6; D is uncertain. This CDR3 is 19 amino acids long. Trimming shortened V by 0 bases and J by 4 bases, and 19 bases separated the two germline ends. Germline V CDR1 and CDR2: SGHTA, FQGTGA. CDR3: CASSLTLTTSDAYNSPLHF. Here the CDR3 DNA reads TGTGCCAGCAGCTTAACCTTAACGACATCAGACGCTTATAATTCACCCCTCCACTTT.

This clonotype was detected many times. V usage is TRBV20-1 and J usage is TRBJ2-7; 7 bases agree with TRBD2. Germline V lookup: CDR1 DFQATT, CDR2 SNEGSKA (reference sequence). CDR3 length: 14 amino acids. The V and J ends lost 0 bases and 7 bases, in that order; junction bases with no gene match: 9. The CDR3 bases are TGCAGTGCTAGAGATCCTAGCGGCCAGGAGGAGCAGTACTTC. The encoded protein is CSARDPSGQEEQYF.

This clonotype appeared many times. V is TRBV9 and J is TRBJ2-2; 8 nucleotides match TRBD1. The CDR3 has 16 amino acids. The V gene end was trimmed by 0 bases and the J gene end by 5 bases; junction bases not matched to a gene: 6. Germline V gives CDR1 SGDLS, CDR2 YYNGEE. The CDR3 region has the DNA TGTGCCAGCAGCGTAGGGGGCACAGGGGGGACCGGGGAGCTGTTTTTT. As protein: CASSVGGTGGTGELFF.

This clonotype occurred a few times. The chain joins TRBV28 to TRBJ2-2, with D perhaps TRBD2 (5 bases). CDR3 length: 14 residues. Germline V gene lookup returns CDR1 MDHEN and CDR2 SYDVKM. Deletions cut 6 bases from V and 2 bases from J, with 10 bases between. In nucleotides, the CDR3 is TGTGCCAGCAGGCGGACTCCCAACACCGGGGAGCTGTTTTTT. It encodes CASRRTPNTGELFF.

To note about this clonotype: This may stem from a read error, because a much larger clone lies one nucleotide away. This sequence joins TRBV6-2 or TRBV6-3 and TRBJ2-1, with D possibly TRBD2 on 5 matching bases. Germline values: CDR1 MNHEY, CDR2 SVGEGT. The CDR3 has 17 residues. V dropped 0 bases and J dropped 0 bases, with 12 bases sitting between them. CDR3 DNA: TGTGCCAGCAGTTACTCGGTGGAGCGGAACTCCTACAATGAGCAGTTCTTC. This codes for CASSYSVERNSYNEQFF.

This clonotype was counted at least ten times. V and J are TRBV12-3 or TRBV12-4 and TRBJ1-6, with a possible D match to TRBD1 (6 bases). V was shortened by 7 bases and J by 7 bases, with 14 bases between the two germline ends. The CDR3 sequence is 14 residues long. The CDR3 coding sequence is TGTGCCAGCACCTCCGGGACACCAAATTCACCCCTCCACTTT. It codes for CASTSGTPNSPLHF.

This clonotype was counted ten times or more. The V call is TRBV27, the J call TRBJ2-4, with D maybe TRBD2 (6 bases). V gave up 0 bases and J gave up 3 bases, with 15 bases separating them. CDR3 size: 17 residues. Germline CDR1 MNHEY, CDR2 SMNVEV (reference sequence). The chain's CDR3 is CASSLSPGGAVKNIQYF. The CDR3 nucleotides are TGTGCCAGCAGTTTATCCCCAGGAGGGGCGGTCAAAAACATTCAGTACTTC.

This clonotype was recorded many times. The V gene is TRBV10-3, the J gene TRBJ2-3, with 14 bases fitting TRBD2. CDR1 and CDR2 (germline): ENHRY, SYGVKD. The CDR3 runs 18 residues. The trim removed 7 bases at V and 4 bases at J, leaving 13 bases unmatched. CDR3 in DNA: TGTGCCATCACCCCCGGGACTAGCGGGAGTGCTAAAGCAGATACGCAGTATTTT. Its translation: CAITPGTSGSAKADTQYF.

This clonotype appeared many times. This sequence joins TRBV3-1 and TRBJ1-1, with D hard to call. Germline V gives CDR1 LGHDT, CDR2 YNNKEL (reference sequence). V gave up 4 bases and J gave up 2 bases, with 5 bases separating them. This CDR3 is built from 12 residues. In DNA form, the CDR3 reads TGTGCCAGCAGCCCTTATAACACTGAAGCTTTCTTT. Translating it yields CASSPYNTEAFF. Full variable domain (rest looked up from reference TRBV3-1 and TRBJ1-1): DTAVSQTPKYLVTQMGNDKSIKCEQNLGHDTMYWYKQDSKKFLKIMFSYNNKELIINETVPNRFSPKSPDKAHLNLHINSLELGDSAVYFCASSPYNTEAFFGQGTRLTVV.

CDR3 sequence (DNA): TGTGCCAGCAGCTTTGGGACAGGCTCGGCCCTCCACTTT. Protein product: CASSFGTGSALHF. The chain recombines TRBV11-2 with TRBJ1-6; 8 nucleotides line up with TRBD1. This CDR3 is built from 13 residues. Germline assignment: CDR1 SGHAT and CDR2 FQNNGV. Trimming took 3 bases from V and 14 from J; bases not matched to a gene: 6. Full variable domain (rest looked up from reference TRBV11-2 and TRBJ1-6): EAGVAQSPRYKIIEKRQSVAFWCNPISGHATLYWYQQILGQGPKLLIQFQNNGVVDDSQLPKDRFSAERLKGVDSTLKIQPAKLEDSAVYLCASSFGTGSALHFGNGTRLTVT.

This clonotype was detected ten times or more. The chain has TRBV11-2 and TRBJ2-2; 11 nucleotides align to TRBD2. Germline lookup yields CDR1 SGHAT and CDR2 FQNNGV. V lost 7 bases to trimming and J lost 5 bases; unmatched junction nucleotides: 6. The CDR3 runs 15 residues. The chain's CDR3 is CASKIAGGPTGELFF. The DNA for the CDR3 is TGTGCCAGCAAGATAGCGGGAGGGCCAACCGGGGAGCTGTTTTTT.

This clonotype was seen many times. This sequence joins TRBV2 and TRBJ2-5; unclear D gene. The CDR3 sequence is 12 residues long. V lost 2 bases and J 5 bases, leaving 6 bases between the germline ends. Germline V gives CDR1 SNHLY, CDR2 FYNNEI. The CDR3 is CASSELQETQYF. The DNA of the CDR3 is TGTGCCAGCAGTGAACTTCAGGAGACCCAGTACTTC.